These 18 T cell receptor beta chains came from one sample sequenced in a study of OX40 agonist ivuxolimab in advanced cancers. TCRdb's table, derived via immunoSEQ multiplex PCR, lists solely in-frame clones and lacks some. The sample contains fewer than 90,000 clones, 91% of which appear only once. Sequences were derived from CD4+ or CD8+ T cells sorted from blood, sampled in a trial of the OX40 agonist ivuxolimab. The receptors derive from an adult with an advanced solid tumor such as melanoma, head and neck, liver or kidney cancer.

V and J are TRBV27 and TRBJ2-7; TRBD1 matches 8 bases. V lost 2 bases to trimming and J lost 2 bases; unmatched junction nucleotides: 8. CDR3 length: 16 residues. Germline CDR1 reads MNHEY; CDR2 reads SMNVEV (reference sequence). DNA for the CDR3: TGTGCCAGCAGTTTAGGGTACGGACAGGGACCCTACGAGCAGTACTTC. This encodes CASSLGYGQGPYEQYF.

The chain has TRBV7-9 and TRBJ2-2; TRBD2 matches at 7 bases. The CDR3 extends over 15 amino acids. After removal of 7 bases from V and 3 bases from J, the junction contained 8 bases not matched to a gene. Germline V gives CDR1 SEHNR, CDR2 FQNEAQ (reference sequence). The CDR3 sequence: CASTYGLADTGELFF. The CDR3 nucleotides read TGTGCCAGCACCTACGGGCTAGCGGACACCGGGGAGCTGTTTTTT.

This clone appeared a single time. The chain uses TRBV30 and TRBJ1-3, with 7 bases aligning to TRBD1. Germline V gene lookup returns CDR1 GTSNPN and CDR2 SVGIG (reference sequence). The CDR3 is 16 amino acids. V lost 2 bases to trimming and J lost 0 bases; unmatched junction nucleotides: 7. The CDR3 loop reads CAWSPGTAFSGNTIYF. Here the CDR3 DNA reads TGTGCCTGGAGTCCCGGGACAGCGTTCTCTGGAAACACCATATATTTT.

The chain uses TRBV7-2 and TRBJ2-7; D remains unclear. This CDR3 comprises 17 residues. Per the germline V gene, CDR1 is SGHTA and CDR2 is FQGNSA. The germline V and J ends were trimmed by 1 base and 9 bases, with 25 bases remaining between them. CDR3 nucleotides: TGTGCCAGCAGCTTAGGCCGGTGGGTACAGTACCCCAGTACGCAGTACTTC. Its protein product is CASSLGRWVQYPSTQYF.

The V and J genes are TRBV27 and TRBJ2-7; D not resolved. V lost 10 bases and J 4 bases, leaving 5 bases between the germline ends. Germline values: CDR1 MNHEY, CDR2 SMNVEV (reference sequence). This CDR3 is 9 amino acids long. The CDR3 region has the DNA TGTGCCACGTTGTACGAGCAGTACTTC. Its translation: CATLYEQYF.

This chain joins TRBV4-3 and TRBJ2-4; TRBD2 agrees at 8 bases. The CDR3 runs 19 residues. CDR1 is LGHNA and CDR2 is YSLEER in the germline V gene. J was trimmed by 1 base and V by 4 bases; bases with no gene match: 15. In DNA form, the CDR3 reads TGCGCCAGCAGCCTACTAACCGGAAGCGGGAGCGGTGCCAAAAACATTCAGTACTTC. Translating gives CASSLLTGSGSGAKNIQYF.

The chain joins TRBV5-4 to TRBJ2-2; no clear D. Trimming shortened V by 2 bases and J by 1 base, and 6 bases separated the two germline ends. This CDR3 has 14 amino acids. Germline V lookup: CDR1 SGHNT, CDR2 YYREEE (reference sequence). CDR3 region: CASSFTLNTGELFF. Here the CDR3 DNA reads TGTGCCAGCAGCTTTACTCTGAACACCGGGGAGCTGTTTTTT.

The rearrangement uses TRBV10-3 and TRBJ2-1; TRBD2 matches 14 bases. CDR3 size: 20 residues. The germline CDR1 and CDR2 sequences are ENHRY and SYGVKD. V was pared by 0 bases and J by 0 bases, with 7 bases of the junction left unmatched. The DNA for the CDR3 is TGTGCCATCAGTGAGTCGCAGACTAGCGGGAGGGGTAGCTCCTACAATGAGCAGTTCTTC. Protein: CAISESQTSGRGSSYNEQFF.

The V call is TRBV28, the J call TRBJ1-3; D gene ambiguous. CDR3 length: 15 residues. The ends were cut back, 4 bases at V and 3 bases at J, with 13 bases in the middle. In germline, CDR1 is MDHEN, CDR2 SYDVKM. The CDR3 here is CASSWALLGGNTIYF. CDR3 in DNA: TGTGCCAGCAGTTGGGCCTTGCTCGGTGGAAACACCATATATTTT.

The chain recombines TRBV7-6 with TRBJ2-7, with D hard to call. Trimming pared 5 bases from V and 6 bases from J, leaving 23 bases between. This CDR3 comprises 16 residues. The germline gives CDR1 SGHVS, CDR2 FNYEAQ. CDR3 sequence: CASSRSGGVKVSEQYF. The CDR3 DNA reads TGTGCCAGCAGCCGTTCGGGCGGAGTTAAAGTTAGCGAGCAGTACTTC.

The J gene is TRBJ1-5, the V gene TRBV4-1; TRBD1 aligns across 11 bases. V lost 6 bases to trimming and J lost 7 bases; unmatched junction nucleotides: 8. CDR1 is MGHRA, CDR2 YSYEKL, per germline. The CDR3 totals 15 residues. The CDR3 spells CASRRTGGVGQPQHF. CDR3 sequence (DNA): TGCGCCAGCAGAAGGACAGGGGGCGTGGGCCAGCCCCAGCATTTT.

V and J are TRBV6-5 and TRBJ1-1; tentatively, D is TRBD1 (5 bases). This CDR3 is built from 14 residues. Trimming shortened V by 5 bases and J by 0 bases, and 10 bases separated the two germline ends. Germline CDR1 is MNHEY and CDR2 is SVGAGI. CDR3 nucleotides: TGTGCCAGCAGTCTCAGGGAGGTGAACACTGAAGCTTTCTTT. This translates into CASSLREVNTEAFF.

The chain employs TRBV5-1 and TRBJ1-6, with 8 nucleotides matching TRBD1. The J segment lost 7 bases and the V segment lost 4 bases, leaving 7 bases of the junction unmatched. The CDR3 sequence is 15 residues long. Germline CDR1 is SGHRS and CDR2 is YFSETQ. CDR3: CASSLQGALNSPLHF. DNA of the CDR3: TGCGCCAGCAGCCTCCAGGGGGCGCTCAATTCACCCCTCCACTTT.

This clone has just one count. The chain carries TRBV19 and TRBJ2-7, with D maybe TRBD1 (6 bases). Germline lookup yields CDR1 LNHDA and CDR2 SQIVND (reference sequence). This CDR3 is 16 amino acids long. V was trimmed by 5 bases and J by 3 bases, leaving 20 bases between them. This CDR3 reads CASSLPRSKGHYEQYF. CDR3 bases: TGTGCCAGTAGTCTACCGCGCTCCAAGGGACACTACGAGCAGTACTTC.

The chain combines TRBV10-3 with TRBJ2-1; 10 nucleotides line up with TRBD2. CDR3 length: 14 amino acids. Trimming took 6 bases from V and 5 from J; bases not matched to a gene: 4. CDR1 is ENHRY and CDR2 is SYGVKD in the germline V gene. CDR3 amino acids: CAISGLAENNEQFF. The CDR3, as DNA: TGTGCCATCAGCGGACTAGCGGAAAACAATGAGCAGTTCTTC.

This chain uses TRBV4-3 with TRBJ2-5; 11 nucleotides agree with TRBD1. Germline V CDR1 and CDR2: LGHNA, YSLEER. CDR3 size: 15 residues. Trimming cost V 4 bases and J 4 bases; bases outside gene matches: 5. The CDR3, as DNA: TGCGCCAGCAGCCTCGGACAGGGGGCGGGAGAGACCCAGTACTTC. This gives the protein CASSLGQGAGETQYF.

The rearrangement joins TRBV7-2 to TRBJ2-7; tentatively, D is TRBD1 or TRBD2 (5 bases each). Per the germline V gene, CDR1 is SGHTA and CDR2 is FQGNSA. The CDR3 consists of 13 residues. Trimming took 8 bases from V and 4 from J, leaving 15 bases between them. The CDR3 DNA sequence: TGTGCCAGCCGGGGCCCGGTGGGTTACGAGCAGTACTTC. Its protein product is CASRGPVGYEQYF.

The V and J genes are TRBV4-1 and TRBJ2-1; D not certain. This CDR3 is 17 amino acids long. V gave up 0 bases and J gave up 0 bases, with 12 bases separating them. The germline V gene encodes CDR1 MGHRA and CDR2 YSYEKL. CDR3 DNA sequence: TGCGCCAGCAGCCAAGATCGGGTAGCCGGCTCCTACAATGAGCAGTTCTTC. Residues: CASSQDRVAGSYNEQFF.